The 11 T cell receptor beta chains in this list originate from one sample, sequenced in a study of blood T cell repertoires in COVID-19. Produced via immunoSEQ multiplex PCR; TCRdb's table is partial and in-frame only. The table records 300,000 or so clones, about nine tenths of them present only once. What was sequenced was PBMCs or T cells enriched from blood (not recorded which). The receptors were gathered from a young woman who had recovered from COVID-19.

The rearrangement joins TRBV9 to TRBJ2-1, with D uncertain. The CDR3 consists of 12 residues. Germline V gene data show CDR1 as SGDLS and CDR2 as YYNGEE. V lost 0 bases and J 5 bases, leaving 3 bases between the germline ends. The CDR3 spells CASSVDNNEQFF. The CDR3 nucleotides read TGTGCCAGCAGCGTAGACAACAATGAGCAGTTCTTC.

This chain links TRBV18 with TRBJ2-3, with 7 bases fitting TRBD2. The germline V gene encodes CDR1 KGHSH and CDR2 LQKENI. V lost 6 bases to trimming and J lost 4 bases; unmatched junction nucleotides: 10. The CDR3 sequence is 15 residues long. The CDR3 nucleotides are TGTGCCAGCTCTCCTGGACTAGAGGAATCAGATACGCAGTATTTT. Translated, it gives CASSPGLEESDTQYF.

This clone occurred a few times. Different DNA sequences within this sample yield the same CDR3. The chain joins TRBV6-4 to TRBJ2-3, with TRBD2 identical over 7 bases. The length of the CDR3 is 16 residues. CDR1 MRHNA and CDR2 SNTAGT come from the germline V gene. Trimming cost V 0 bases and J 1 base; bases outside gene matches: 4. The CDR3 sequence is CASSDSASGGTDTQYF. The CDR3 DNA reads TGTGCCAGCAGTGACTCAGCTAGCGGAGGCACAGATACGCAGTATTTT.

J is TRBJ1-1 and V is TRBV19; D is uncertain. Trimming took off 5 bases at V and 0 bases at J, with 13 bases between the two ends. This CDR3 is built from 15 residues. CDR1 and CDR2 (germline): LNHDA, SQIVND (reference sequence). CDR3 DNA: TGTGCCAGTAGTGAGGCAGGAGGGATGAACACTGAAGCTTTCTTT. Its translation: CASSEAGGMNTEAFF.

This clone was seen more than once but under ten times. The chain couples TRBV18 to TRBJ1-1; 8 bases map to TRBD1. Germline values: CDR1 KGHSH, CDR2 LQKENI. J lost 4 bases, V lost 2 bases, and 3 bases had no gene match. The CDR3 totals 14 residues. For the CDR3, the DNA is TGTGCCAGCTCACCAATAACAGGGGGCACTGAAGCTTTCTTT. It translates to CASSPITGGTEAFF.

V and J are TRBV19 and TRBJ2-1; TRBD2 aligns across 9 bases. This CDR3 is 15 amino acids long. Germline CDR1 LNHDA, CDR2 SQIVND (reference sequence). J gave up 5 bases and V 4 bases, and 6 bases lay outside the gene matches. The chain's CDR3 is CASSRLADPNNEQFF. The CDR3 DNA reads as TGTGCCAGTAGTAGACTAGCGGACCCCAACAATGAGCAGTTCTTC.

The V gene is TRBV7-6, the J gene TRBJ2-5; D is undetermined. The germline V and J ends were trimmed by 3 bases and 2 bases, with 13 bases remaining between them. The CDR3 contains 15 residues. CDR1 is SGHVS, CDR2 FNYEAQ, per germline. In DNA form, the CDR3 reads TGTGCCAGCAGCTTTGTTGCCGCGCCACAAGAGACCCAGTACTTC. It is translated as CASSFVAAPQETQYF.

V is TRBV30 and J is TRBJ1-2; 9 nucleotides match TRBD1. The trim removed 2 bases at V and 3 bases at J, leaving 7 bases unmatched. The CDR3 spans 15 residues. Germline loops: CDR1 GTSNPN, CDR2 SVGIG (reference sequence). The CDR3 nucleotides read TGTGCCTGGAGTTCGAACAGGGGGCTATACTATGGCTACACCTTC. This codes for CAWSSNRGLYYGYTF.

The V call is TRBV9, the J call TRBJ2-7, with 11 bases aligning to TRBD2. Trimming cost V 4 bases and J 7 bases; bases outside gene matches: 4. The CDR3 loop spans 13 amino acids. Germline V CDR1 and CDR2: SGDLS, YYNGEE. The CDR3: CASSSGLAGEQYF. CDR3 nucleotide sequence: TGTGCCAGCAGCTCCGGACTAGCGGGTGAGCAGTACTTC. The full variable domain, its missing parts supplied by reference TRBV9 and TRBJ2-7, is DSGVTQTPKHLITATGQRVTLRCSPRSGDLSVYWYQQSLDQGLQFLIQYYNGEERAKGNILERFSAQQFPDLHSELNLSSLELGDSALYFCASSSGLAGEQYFGPGTRLTVT.

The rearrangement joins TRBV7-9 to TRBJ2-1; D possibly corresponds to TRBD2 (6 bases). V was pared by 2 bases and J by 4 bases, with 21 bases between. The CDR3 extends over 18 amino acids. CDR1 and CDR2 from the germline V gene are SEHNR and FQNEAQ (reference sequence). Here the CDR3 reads CASSLSPEADSGYNEQFF. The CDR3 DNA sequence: TGTGCCAGCAGCTTATCCCCTGAAGCAGATAGCGGATACAATGAGCAGTTCTTC.

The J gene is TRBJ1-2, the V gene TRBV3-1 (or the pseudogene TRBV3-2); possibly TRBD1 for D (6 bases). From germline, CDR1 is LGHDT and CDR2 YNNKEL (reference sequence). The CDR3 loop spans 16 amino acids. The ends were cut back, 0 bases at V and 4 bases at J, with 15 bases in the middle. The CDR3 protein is CASSQDPGTPVYGYTF. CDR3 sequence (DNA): TGTGCCAGCAGCCAAGATCCCGGGACACCGGTCTATGGCTACACCTTC.